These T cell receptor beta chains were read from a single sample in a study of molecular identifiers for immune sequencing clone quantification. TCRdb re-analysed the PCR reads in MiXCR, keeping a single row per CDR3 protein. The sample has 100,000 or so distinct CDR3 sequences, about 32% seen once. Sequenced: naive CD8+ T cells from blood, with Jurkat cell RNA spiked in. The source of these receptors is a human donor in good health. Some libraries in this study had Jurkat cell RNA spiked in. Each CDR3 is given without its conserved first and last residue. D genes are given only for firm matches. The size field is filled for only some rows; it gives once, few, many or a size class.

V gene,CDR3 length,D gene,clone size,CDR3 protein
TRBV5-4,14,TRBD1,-,ASSLPTGGLISEQF
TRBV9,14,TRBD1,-,ASSVGAGQGYYEQY
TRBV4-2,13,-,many,ASSQVDTITDTQY
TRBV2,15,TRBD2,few,ASKGKLGLAKEETQY
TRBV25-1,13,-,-,ASSSGQLNTGELF
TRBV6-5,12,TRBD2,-,ASRKGLGAGELF
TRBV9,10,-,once,ASNANTGEPF
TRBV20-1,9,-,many,SAEAGNTIY
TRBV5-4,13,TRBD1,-,ASSPGTGHADTQY
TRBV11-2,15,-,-,ASSPLTRLITHETQY
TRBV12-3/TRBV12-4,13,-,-,ASTPRQEGRTEAF
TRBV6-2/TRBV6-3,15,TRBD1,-,ASSWELPGQGTDEQY
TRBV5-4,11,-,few,ASSLAYGETQY
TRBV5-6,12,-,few,ASSLFGRTDTQY
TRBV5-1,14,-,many,ASSLDAGSTTGELF
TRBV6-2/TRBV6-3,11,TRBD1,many,ASRDRANQPQH
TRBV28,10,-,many,ASSLSENTQY
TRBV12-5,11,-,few,ASGPAEGTEAF
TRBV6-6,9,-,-,ASSYSEEAF
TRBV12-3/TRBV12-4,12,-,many,ASSFDIQGDTQY
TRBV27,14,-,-,ASSLAGAPTKDTQY
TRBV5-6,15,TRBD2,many,ASSLLGIGRAGYEQY
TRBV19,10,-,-,ASSIAWDEQF
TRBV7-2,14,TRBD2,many,ASSLVRTSGGGEQF
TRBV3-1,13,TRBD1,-,ASSDPGQEQEPQY